Below, 13 T cell receptor beta chains from the same sample are listed, as sequenced in a study of T cells after yellow fever vaccination. In TCRdb, the 5' RACE reads were re-called with MiXCR into one record per CDR3 protein. The table records some 420,000 distinct CDR3 sequences, around 20% of them present only once. Specimen: PBMCs, collected before the yellow fever booster vaccination. The receptor set was obtained from a man aged 18 to 29 who received the YFV17D yellow fever vaccine.

In its sample, this clonotype was seen a few times. The chain couples TRBV9 to TRBJ2-4, with TRBD1 matching over 9 bases. V trimming: 3 bases; J trimming: 7 bases; junction bases outside the gene matches: 5. The CDR3 spans 14 residues. Germline V gene lookup returns CDR1 SGDLS and CDR2 YYNGEE. The CDR3 spells CASSGRDRVNIQYF. Here the CDR3 DNA reads TGTGCCAGCAGCGGCCGGGACAGGGTGAACATTCAGTACTTC.

The chain joins TRBV10-3 to TRBJ2-2; D is ambiguous. Germline CDR1 ENHRY, CDR2 SYGVKD. This CDR3 region has 14 residues. V was cut by 2 bases and J by 4 bases, with 8 bases left in between. CDR3 nucleotide sequence: TGTGCCATCAGTGAGACCGGACCCACCGGGGAGCTGTTTTTT. It specifies CAISETGPTGELFF.

The chain is built from TRBV29-1 and TRBJ2-3; TRBD2 aligns across 7 bases. Germline lookup yields CDR1 SQVTM and CDR2 ANQGSEA. V gave up 6 bases and J gave up 3 bases; unmatched junction bases: 9. CDR3 length equals 14 residues. CDR3 in DNA: TGCAGCGTAATGTCGGCGGGGGTTACAGATACGCAGTATTTT. Translation gives CSVMSAGVTDTQYF.

CDR3 sequence: CASTYRWAGLGTDTQYF. The CDR3 DNA sequence: TGTGCCAGCACCTACAGATGGGCGGGGCTGGGCACAGATACGCAGTATTTT. The chain links TRBV6-5 to TRBJ2-3, with a weak D call TRBD2 (6 bases). Germline values: CDR1 MNHEY, CDR2 SVGAGI. The CDR3 totals 17 residues. V was trimmed by 7 bases and J by 1 base, leaving 21 bases between them.

The table lists this clonotype with many counts. The gene calls are TRBV4-1 and TRBJ2-7; possibly TRBD1 for D (6 bases). The germline V gene encodes CDR1 MGHRA and CDR2 YSYEKL. This CDR3 region has 13 residues. Trimming removed 4 bases at V and 6 bases at J, with 13 bases between. CDR3 sequence: CASSLTQGTEQYV. CDR3 in DNA: TGCGCCAGCAGCCTGACACAGGGAACCGAGCAGTACGTC.

This clonotype has just a few counts. This chain joins TRBV9 and TRBJ1-5; 11 bases match TRBD1. The length of the CDR3 is 15 residues. V lost 3 bases to trimming and J lost 6 bases; unmatched junction nucleotides: 5. Per the germline V gene, CDR1 is SGDLS and CDR2 is YYNGEE. CDR3 sequence (DNA): TGTGCCAGCAGCGCTACTGGGACAGGGGGTCAGCCCCAGCATTTT. Translated, it gives CASSATGTGGQPQHF.

The CDR3 bases are TGTGCCATCAGTGAGTCGACAGGGACTAATGAAAAACTGTTTTTT. Protein product: CAISESTGTNEKLFF. This chain uses TRBV10-3 with TRBJ1-4; TRBD1 matches 7 bases. J gave up 2 bases and V 0 bases, and 0 bases lay outside the gene matches. The CDR3 is made up of 15 amino acids. Germline loops: CDR1 ENHRY, CDR2 SYGVKD.

This chain links TRBV2 with TRBJ1-5; D call uncertain. Looked up from germline, CDR1 is SNHLY and CDR2 is FYNNEI. V was shortened by 7 bases and J by 2 bases, with 9 bases between the two germline ends. This CDR3 is built from 13 residues. CDR3 DNA: TGTGCCAGCATGATGCAGGGCAATCAGCCCCAGCATTTT. This translates into CASMMQGNQPQHF.

This chain connects TRBV5-1 to TRBJ2-3, with 10 bases identical to TRBD1. Trimming took 1 base from V and 4 from J; bases not matched to a gene: 12. Germline assignment: CDR1 SGHRS and CDR2 YFSETQ. This CDR3 is built from 18 residues. The CDR3 DNA reads as TGCGCCAGCAGCTTGTACCTAACAACGACAGGGGGCGCAGATACGCAGTATTTT. Its protein is CASSLYLTTTGGADTQYF.

The chain couples TRBV11-2 to TRBJ1-2; TRBD1 matches at 9 bases. With 4 bases clipped from V and 6 bases from J, the junction kept 9 bases outside the gene matches. The CDR3 loop spans 15 amino acids. The germline V gene has CDR1 SGHAT and CDR2 FQNNGV. CDR3 sequence reads: CASSSPPWTGDGYTF. As DNA, the CDR3 is TGTGCCAGCAGCTCCCCTCCCTGGACAGGGGATGGCTACACCTTC.

A few counts support this clonotype. This sequence joins TRBV20-1 and TRBJ2-1, with D uncertain. Trimming pared 5 bases from V and 0 bases from J, leaving 11 bases between. The CDR3 is 14 amino acids. Germline V gives CDR1 DFQATT, CDR2 SNEGSKA (reference sequence). CDR3 in amino acids: CSAVRLLSYNEQFF. The CDR3 nucleotides read TGCAGTGCTGTAAGACTCCTCTCCTACAATGAGCAGTTCTTC.

The chain combines TRBV19 with TRBJ2-4; 7 nucleotides align to TRBD2. Germline CDR1 and CDR2: LNHDA and SQIVND (reference sequence). This CDR3 has 14 amino acids. Trimming at V came to 5 bases and at J to 7 bases, leaving 8 bases not matched to a gene. The CDR3 loop is CASSVGLGGNIQYF. The CDR3, as DNA: TGTGCCAGTAGTGTCGGTTTGGGGGGGAACATTCAGTACTTC.

This clonotype turned up a few times. This chain uses TRBV7-9 with TRBJ2-1; no firm D call. CDR3 length: 16 amino acids. Germline-derived CDR1 and CDR2 are SEHNR and FQNEAQ (reference sequence). V was trimmed by 5 bases and J by 2 bases, leaving 16 bases between them. The CDR3 sequence is CASSPKAVVTYNEQFF. The CDR3 DNA follows: TGTGCCAGCAGCCCAAAAGCAGTAGTAACCTACAATGAGCAGTTCTTC.